The source of this TCR beta chain is a study of blood T cell repertoires in COVID-19. Participant age was roughly 18 to 100 years, and participants resided in roughly 24 US areas. Libraries were prepared by immunoSEQ multiplex PCR; TCRdb keeps only in-frame clonotypes and omits some of them. This table has approximately 140,000 clones, around 82% appearing once. The junction had 15 bases not matched to a gene; V was cut back by 1 base and J by 6 bases. This CDR3 is 17 amino acids long. In germline, CDR1 is GTSNPN, CDR2 SVGIG (reference sequence). The chain has TRBV30 and TRBJ2-3; 8 nucleotides line up with TRBD2. The sequencing input was PBMCs or T cells enriched from blood (not recorded which). The sequence was obtained from a middle-aged man with acute COVID-19. The CDR3 DNA is TGTGCCTGGAGTGAAGGTTCGGGGGGGATCGGAGAGGATACGCAGTATTTT. This encodes CAWSEGSGGIGEDTQYF.